This section outlines one T cell receptor beta chain sequence together with its context. Its antigen is not yet known. Base quality data are lacking; no much larger clone is found one base away. Participants in the prospective study were aged about 18 to 95 years, lived in some 24 United States geographic areas, and enrolled through a virtual design. In the prospective study, cohorts were assigned on the basis of participant-reported clinical history obtained from a screening survey and a study questionnaire. For ImmuneRACE Cohort 3, a participant was defined as recovered based on two consecutive negative NP/OP PCR tests, clearance by a healthcare professional, or resolution of symptoms. Mobile phlebotomists in the prospective study collected whole blood, serum and a nasopharyngeal or oropharyngeal swab from every participant. Participants in the prospective study had the option to provide additional blood draws and questionnaires over a 2-month period. Before DNA extraction, blood samples from the prospective study were shipped at room temperature or frozen.

This specimen comes from a study of blood T cell repertoires in COVID-19 (TCRdb year 2020). A note on the overall study: Samples from collaborators originated in the United States, Italy and Spain and spanned both the acute and convalescent phases of COVID-19. The sample metadata nearly always contained a de-identified subject ID, COVID-19 status, age in years and sex. Subjects who had been exposed to COVID-19, were actively infected with it, or had recovered from it provided the deeply sampled blood TCRbeta repertoires that made up the dataset. Samples were obtained from the ongoing ImmuneRACE study (first 160 participants) and from some 1,300 subjects provided by 6 global collaborators. The repertoires were released in a freely available public database intended as a resource for research on the immune response to SARS-CoV-2. HLA class I and class II types, where available, came from metadata supplied by the sample provider rather than from assay-based typing. The prospective study material was composed of cDNA or gDNA derived from T cells, B-cell-depleted T cells, or PBMCs. The study at large found these results: The quantity of clinical and demographic metadata differed by source and by participant and was supplied without curation.

TCRbeta CDR3 regions were amplified from genomic DNA using the immunoSEQ Assay, a bias-controlled multiplex PCR. In the authors' own workflow: The number of nucleated cells in each sample was estimated by amplification of reference gene primers within the assay. To quantify the absolute abundance of each unique TCRbeta CDR3 rearrangement, sequence reads were collapsed and filtered. For each sample, productive Simpson clonality was calculated by taking the square root of Simpson's diversity index across productive rearrangements. TCRdb re-hosts the immuneACCESS table, in-frame sequences only. Its copies lack some clones; in the studies checked, an unresolved V gene accounts for under half of them, and the cause for the rest is not known. That table is the source of V, J and clone size, and D and trimming were worked out from the DNA. This sample comprises 150,000 to 200,000 clones, 84% of them detected only once. The ten largest clones add up to roughly 8% of the sample.

The CDR3 sequence holds 13 residues, the cysteine and phenylalanine included. Kept here is only the CDR3 DNA, which spans 39 bases and is read in frame from base 1. The V end loses 7 bases and the J end loses 7 bases, and a stretch of 19 bases separates them. The germline V gene specifies SQVTM as CDR1 and ANQGSEA as CDR2. The sequenced sample was PBMCs or T cells enriched from blood (not recorded which). This sequence uses TRBV29-1 and TRBJ2-5; no confident D gene assignment can be made. This clonotype was sampled from a woman aged 45-60 years who had recovered from COVID-19. The DNA sequence follows: TGCAGCGCCTACACGACGGTTGGAGTGACCCAGTACTTC. Translation gives CSAYTTVGVTQYF.